Below, 23 T cell receptor beta chains from the same sample are listed, as sequenced in a study of cytomegalovirus exposure and HLA in healthy donors. PCR involved 60 Vbeta and 13 Jbeta primers. Sequenced by immunoSEQ multiplex PCR; TCRdb stores in-frame clones only, minus some. The profile shows 200,000 or so clones, around 70% of them singletons. Sequencing was performed on PBMCs. The receptors here all came from a man in his forties in good health and CMV-seropositive.

The J gene is TRBJ1-1, the V gene TRBV14, with TRBD1 identical over 7 bases. Unmatched junction bases numbered 15, after V lost 2 bases and J lost 0 bases. The germline V gene has CDR1 SGHDN and CDR2 FVKESK. The CDR3 has 19 residues. The CDR3 bases are TGTGCCAGCAGCCAACCTTCCAACAGGGGAATTTTGTTGAACACTGAAGCTTTCTTT. Translation: CASSQPSNRGILLNTEAFF.

The chain carries TRBV18 and TRBJ1-1; 7 bases fit TRBD1. Germline CDR1 is KGHSH and CDR2 is LQKENI. The V and J ends lost 4 bases and 1 base, in that order; junction bases with no gene match: 9. The CDR3 sequence is 16 residues long. This CDR3 is CASSHRQTGWNTEAFF. CDR3 sequence (DNA): TGTGCCAGCTCACACAGACAGACAGGGTGGAACACTGAAGCTTTCTTT. Combining the CDR3 with reference TRBV18 and TRBJ1-1 gives the whole variable domain NAGVMQNPRHLVRRRGQEARLRCSPMKGHSHVYWYRQLPEEGLKFMVYLQKENIIDESGMPKERFSAEFPKEGPSILRIQQVVRGDSAAYFCASSHRQTGWNTEAFFGQGTRLTVV.

The sample holds a few counts of this clone. This chain uses TRBV2 with TRBJ1-5; D remains ambiguous. The V gene lost 5 bases and the J gene lost 9 bases, with 14 bases spanning the gap. This CDR3 is 13 amino acids long. CDR1 and CDR2 (germline): SNHLY, FYNNEI. The CDR3 is CASSFTAGRPQHF. CDR3 sequence (DNA): TGTGCCAGCAGTTTCACGGCCGGGAGGCCCCAGCATTTT. The entire variable domain, with the rest obtained from reference TRBV2 and TRBJ1-5, is as follows: EPEVTQTPSHQVTQMGQEVILRCVPISNHLYFYWYRQILGQKVEFLVSFYNNEISEKSEIFDDQFSVERPDGSNFTLKIRSTKLEDSAMYFCASSFTAGRPQHFGDGTRLSIL.

This clone was found a few times. V usage is TRBV19 and J usage is TRBJ2-5, with TRBD1 matching over 10 bases. The CDR3 spans 14 residues. J lost 7 bases, V lost 1 base, and 3 bases had no gene match. Germline V gene sequence: CDR1 LNHDA, CDR2 SQIVND (reference sequence). DNA of the CDR3: TGTGCCAGTAGTATAGGGGACAGGGGTGGGACCCAGTACTTC. This codes for CASSIGDRGGTQYF.

The genes are TRBV19 and TRBJ2-3, with a weak D call TRBD2 (6 bases). Germline CDR1 reads LNHDA; CDR2 reads SQIVND (reference sequence). CDR3 length equals 16 residues. V gave up 6 bases and J gave up 1 base, with 17 bases separating them. The CDR3 DNA reads as TGTGCCAGTAGCACCGGAGCTGGCGGGGGCACAGATACGCAGTATTTT. It is translated as CASSTGAGGGTDTQYF.

The V and J genes are TRBV5-1 and TRBJ2-5; tentative D call: TRBD2 (5 bases). The CDR3 extends over 14 amino acids. The ends were cut back, 4 bases at V and 5 bases at J, with 15 bases in the middle. Germline-derived CDR1 and CDR2 are SGHRS and YFSETQ. The CDR3 loop reads CASSPGTPRETQYF. The CDR3 bases are TGCGCCAGCAGCCCGGGAACGCCACGGGAGACCCAGTACTTC. The full variable domain, in which reference TRBV5-1 and TRBJ2-5 provide the parts outside the CDR3, is KAGVTQTPRYLIKTRGQQVTLSCSPISGHRSVSWYQQTPGQGLQFLFEYFSETQRNKGNFPGRFSGRQFSNSRSEMNVSTLELGDSALYLCASSPGTPRETQYFGPGTRLLVL.

This chain uses TRBV5-4 with TRBJ1-1; maybe TRBD1 (5 bases). The CDR3 consists of 15 residues. Trimming shortened V by 4 bases and J by 0 bases, and 13 bases separated the two germline ends. CDR1 SGHNT and CDR2 YYREEE come from the germline V gene (reference sequence). CDR3: CASSPWRGLNTEAFF. The CDR3 DNA reads as TGTGCCAGCAGCCCCTGGAGGGGATTGAACACTGAAGCTTTCTTT.

The V and J genes are TRBV5-4 and TRBJ2-7; tentative D call: TRBD1 (6 bases). Germline loops: CDR1 SGHNT, CDR2 YYREEE (reference sequence). Deletions cut 0 bases from V and 4 bases from J, with 14 bases between. This CDR3 region has 15 residues. As DNA, the CDR3 is TGTGCCAGCAGCTTGGGGGACATGAATCTGTACGAGCAGTACTTC. It specifies CASSLGDMNLYEQYF.

The rearrangement links TRBV2 to TRBJ1-6; TRBD1 is a possible D gene (5 bases). V lost 5 bases and J 0 bases, leaving 14 bases between the germline ends. CDR1 and CDR2 from the germline V gene are SNHLY and FYNNEI. This CDR3 has 17 residues. The CDR3 DNA sequence: TGTGCCAGCAGTCCTCGGGGGGATAGCTCCTATAATTCACCCCTCCACTTT. Amino acid sequence: CASSPRGDSSYNSPLHF.

This clone was recorded only once. The CDR3 nucleotides are TGTGCCAGCTCACCTTTACCCCCTGCCAGGCTGGAAGAAGCTTTCTTT. Translation gives CASSPLPPARLEEAFF. The chain links TRBV18 to TRBJ1-1; no reliable D call. This CDR3 is 16 amino acids long. Germline CDR1 reads KGHSH; CDR2 reads LQKENI. Trimming took 3 bases from V and 8 from J, leaving 22 bases between them.

This clone has a single count. The chain joins TRBV27 to TRBJ2-1, with 7 bases fitting TRBD1. Germline values: CDR1 MNHEY, CDR2 SMNVEV (reference sequence). The junction had 10 bases not matched to a gene; V was cut back by 8 bases and J by 3 bases. CDR3 length: 15 residues. CDR3 nucleotide sequence: TGTGCCAGCGGCCCAGGGGGTGGGTACTACAATGAGCAGTTCTTC. Translated: CASGPGGGYYNEQFF.

The table lists this clone with a few counts. V gene TRBV29-1 combines with J gene TRBJ2-5, with D possibly TRBD1 on 5 matching bases. The length of the CDR3 is 13 residues. The germline CDR1 and CDR2 sequences are SQVTM and ANQGSEA. V dropped 8 bases and J dropped 5 bases, with 18 bases sitting between them. The CDR3, as DNA: TGCAGCTCCCGCGTAAGGGGAACGGAGACCCAGTACTTC. As protein: CSSRVRGTETQYF.

J is TRBJ1-4 and V is TRBV28; D is undetermined. This CDR3 is 14 amino acids long. Germline CDR1 and CDR2: MDHEN and SYDVKM. V shed 7 bases and J shed 5 bases, with 14 bases lying between them. CDR3: CASTSQTGNEKLFF. CDR3 bases: TGTGCCAGCACGTCTCAGACTGGAAATGAAAAACTGTTTTTT.

About this clone: Other DNA sequences from this sample encode an identical CDR3 as well. The rearrangement joins TRBV5-1 to TRBJ2-7; 10 bases align to TRBD1. This CDR3 is built from 14 residues. The germline V gene encodes CDR1 SGHRS and CDR2 YFSETQ. The V segment lost 0 bases and the J segment 4 bases; nucleotides outside the gene matches: 1. CDR3 bases: TGCGCCAGCAGCTTGGAGGGACAGGGGTACGAGCAGTACTTC. Encoded protein: CASSLEGQGYEQYF. The variable domain in full, completed from reference TRBV5-1 and TRBJ2-7, reads KAGVTQTPRYLIKTRGQQVTLSCSPISGHRSVSWYQQTPGQGLQFLFEYFSETQRNKGNFPGRFSGRQFSNSRSEMNVSTLELGDSALYLCASSLEGQGYEQYFGPGTRLTVT.

This sequence joins TRBV6-5 and TRBJ2-1, with TRBD2 as a possible D gene (6 bases). The CDR3 covers 16 residues. Trimming shortened V by 0 bases and J by 2 bases, and 11 bases separated the two germline ends. Germline V CDR1 and CDR2: MNHEY, SVGAGI. CDR3 sequence reads: CASSYSSGATYNEQFF. In nucleotides, the CDR3 is TGTGCCAGCAGTTACTCTAGCGGCGCTACCTACAATGAGCAGTTCTTC.

This sequence joins TRBV29-1 and TRBJ1-2; D perhaps matches TRBD1 (5 bases). Deletions cut 3 bases from V and 8 bases from J, with 7 bases between. CDR3 size: 10 residues. Germline CDR1 reads SQVTM; CDR2 reads ANQGSEA. CDR3 in amino acids: CSVEGGGYTF. The CDR3 coding sequence is TGCAGCGTTGAGGGGGGGGGCTACACCTTC.

This chain uses TRBV5-1 with TRBJ2-5, with a weak D call TRBD2 (5 bases). The germline V gene has CDR1 SGHRS and CDR2 YFSETQ. Trimming removed 4 bases at V and 2 bases at J, with 9 bases between. This CDR3 is 13 amino acids long. The CDR3 nucleotides read TGCGCCAGCAGCCTCGGGATTCAAGAGACCCAGTACTTC. Translating it yields CASSLGIQETQYF.

The chain is built from TRBV27 and TRBJ2-7; weak D call: TRBD1 (6 bases). V was trimmed by 5 bases and J by 2 bases, leaving 13 bases between them. The CDR3 consists of 14 residues. The germline V gene encodes CDR1 MNHEY and CDR2 SMNVEV (reference sequence). CDR3 coding DNA: TGTGCCAGCAGTGCCCGGACAGTGCCCTACGAGCAGTACTTC. This codes for CASSARTVPYEQYF.

This clone occurred a few times. The chain is built from TRBV18 and TRBJ2-1; D may be TRBD2 (5 bases). Trimming took 3 bases from V and 5 from J, leaving 14 bases between them. CDR1 and CDR2 (germline): KGHSH, LQKENI. CDR3 length equals 15 residues. CDR3 coding DNA: TGTGCCAGCTCACCCGCCTGGCGTAGCGACAATGAGCAGTTCTTC. Residues: CASSPAWRSDNEQFF. Full variable domain (remainder filled in from reference TRBV18 and TRBJ2-1): NAGVMQNPRHLVRRRGQEARLRCSPMKGHSHVYWYRQLPEEGLKFMVYLQKENIIDESGMPKERFSAEFPKEGPSILRIQQVVRGDSAAYFCASSPAWRSDNEQFFGPGTRLTVL.

V is TRBV5-8 and J is TRBJ2-3; 9 bases align to TRBD1. Germline V lookup: CDR1 SGHTS, CDR2 YDEGEE. Germline trimming cut 5 bases from V and 6 bases from J; bases unmatched to any gene: 16. CDR3 length: 17 amino acids. In nucleotides, the CDR3 is TGTGCCAGCAGTCTTGGTACAGGGGGCCAGTCCATGGATACGCAGTATTTT. Translating it yields CASSLGTGGQSMDTQYF.

V and J are TRBV5-1 and TRBJ2-2; D uncertain. The V gene's germline CDR1 is SGHRS and CDR2 YFSETQ. This CDR3 is built from 14 residues. Trimming cost V 7 bases and J 3 bases, with 13 bases left between them. The chain's CDR3 is CASSLFPHTGELFF. As DNA, the CDR3 is TGCGCCAGCTCCCTGTTTCCCCACACCGGGGAGCTGTTTTTT.

The chain is built from TRBV4-1 and TRBJ2-5; 9 bases align to TRBD1. TRBJ2-7 explains the end of the DNA better; the J call may be wrong. The CDR3 contains 16 residues. In germline, CDR1 is MGHRA, CDR2 YSYEKL. CDR3 coding DNA: TGCGCCAGCAGCCAACTATCCGGGACAGGGTCCTACGAGCAGTACTTC. Amino acid sequence: CASSQLSGTGSYEQYF.

This clone was seen more than once but under ten times. The chain employs TRBV7-9 and TRBJ1-4; D is perhaps TRBD1 (5 bases). The CDR3 has 15 residues. V dropped 3 bases and J dropped 4 bases, with 12 bases sitting between them. Per germline, CDR1 SEHNR and CDR2 FQNEAQ (reference sequence). The DNA of the CDR3 is TGTGCCAGCAGCTTCCCCGGGACTATTAATGAAAAACTGTTTTTT. Translated: CASSFPGTINEKLFF.